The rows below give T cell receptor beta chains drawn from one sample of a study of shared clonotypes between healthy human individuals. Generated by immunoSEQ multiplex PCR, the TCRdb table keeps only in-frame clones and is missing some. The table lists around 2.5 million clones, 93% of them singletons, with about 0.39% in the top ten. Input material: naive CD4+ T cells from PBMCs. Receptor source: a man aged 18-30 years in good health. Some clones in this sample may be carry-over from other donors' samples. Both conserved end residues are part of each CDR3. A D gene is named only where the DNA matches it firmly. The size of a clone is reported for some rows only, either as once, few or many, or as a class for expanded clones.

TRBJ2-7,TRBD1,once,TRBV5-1,TGCGCCAGCAGGGTACAGGGGGCTTACGAGCAGTACTTC,CASRVQGAYEQYF
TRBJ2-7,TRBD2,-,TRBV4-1,TGCGCCAGCAGCCAGCGGGAGCTCCAGACCTACGAGCAGTACTTC,CASSQRELQTYEQYF
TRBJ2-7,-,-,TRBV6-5,TGTGCCAGCGGGGCCGGGCCTCCCTACGAGCAGTACTTC,CASGAGPPYEQYF
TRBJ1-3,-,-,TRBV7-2,TGTGCCAGCAGCTTATTCGGGGGCACCATATATTTT,CASSLFGGTIYF
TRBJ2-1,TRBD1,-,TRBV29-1,TGCAGCGTCTACGCAGGGGGCCCTTACAATGAGCAGTTCTTC,CSVYAGGPYNEQFF
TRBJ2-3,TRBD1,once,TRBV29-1,TGCAGCGCGGTCACAATAATACAGGGGGCTGCAGATACGCAGTATTTT,CSAVTIIQGAADTQYF
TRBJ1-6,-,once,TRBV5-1,TGCGCCAGCAGCTTGGAGCCCAATTCACCCCTCCACTTT,CASSLEPNSPLHF
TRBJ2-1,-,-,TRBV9,TGTGCCAGCAGCGTATCTGGGAGGAGGTCTTACAATGAGCAGTTCTTC,CASSVSGRRSYNEQFF
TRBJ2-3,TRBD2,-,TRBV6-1,TGTGCAGGACTAGCGCCTAGCACAGATACGCAGTATTTT,CAGLAPSTDTQYF
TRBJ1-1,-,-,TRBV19,TGTGCCAGTAGTCCCACGCCCCAGCGAGCTTTCTTT,CASSPTPQRAFF
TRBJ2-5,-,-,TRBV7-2,TGTGCCAGCACCTCCATCGGACTGGGCCTGGAGACCCAGTACTTC,CASTSIGLGLETQYF
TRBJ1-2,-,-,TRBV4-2,TGTGCCAGCAGCCAGGAGGACCGGGGCTATGGCTACACCTTC,CASSQEDRGYGYTF
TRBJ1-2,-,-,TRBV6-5,TGTGCCAGCAAAACACCACGGGGCCAGGGGGGCTACACCTTC,CASKTPRGQGGYTF
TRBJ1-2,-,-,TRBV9,TGTGCCAGCAGCGATCGCCTGGAGGGGCCTGCCTATGGCTACACCTTC,CASSDRLEGPAYGYTF
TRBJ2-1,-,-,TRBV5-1,TGCGCCAGCAGCTCCGATTTAGCTGGAGGGTACAATGAGCAGTTCTTC,CASSSDLAGGYNEQFF
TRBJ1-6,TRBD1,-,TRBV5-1,TGCGCCAGCAGGCCGGACAGGGGTAAGGATTCACCCCTCCACTTT,CASRPDRGKDSPLHF
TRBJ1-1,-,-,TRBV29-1,TGCAGCGTTGCGGGACACCACATTGAAGCTTTCTTT,CSVAGHHIEAFF